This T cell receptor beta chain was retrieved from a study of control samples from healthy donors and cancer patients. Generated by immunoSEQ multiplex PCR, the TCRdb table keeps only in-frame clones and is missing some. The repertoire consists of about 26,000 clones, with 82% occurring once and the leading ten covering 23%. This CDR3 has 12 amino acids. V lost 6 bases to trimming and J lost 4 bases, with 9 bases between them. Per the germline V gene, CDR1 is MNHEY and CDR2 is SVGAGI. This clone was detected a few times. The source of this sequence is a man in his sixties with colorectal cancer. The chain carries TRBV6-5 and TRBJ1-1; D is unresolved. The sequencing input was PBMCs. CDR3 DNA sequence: TGTGCCAGCAGGCCGGGAGGCACTGAAGCTTTCTTT. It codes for CASRPGGTEAFF.